Reported below is one T cell receptor beta chain. Moderate-to-severe activity, CAS at least 3, NOSPECS at least 4 and duration under 3 months characterized donors with ophthalmopathy. In this cohort, patients with other autoimmune diseases, uncontrolled infections, pregnancy or lactation were excluded. The sample is drawn from a study of Graves' ophthalmopathy and Graves' hyperthyroidism. The germline V gene has CDR1 DFQATT and CDR2 SNEGSKA (reference sequence). Unmatched junction bases numbered 9, after V lost 2 bases and J lost 3 bases. The CDR3 has 16 residues. Amplified TCR beta CDR3 regions were obtained using RNA transcripts as template. In the first round, RT-PCR was carried out with HTBI primers, and a multiplex PCR formed the second round. TCRdb re-analysed the multiplex PCR reads in MiXCR, keeping a single row per CDR3 protein. Of hundreds of thousands of distinct CDR3 sequences in the sample, approximately 39% were seen once.

Sequencing used peripheral blood. The sequence was collected from an adult man with Graves' ophthalmopathy. This chain uses TRBV20-1 with TRBJ2-2; 7 bases agree with TRBD2. The CDR3 loop is CSARTRGLADTGELFF. CDR3 in DNA: TGCAGTGCTAGAACCCGAGGGCTAGCGGACACCGGGGAGCTGTTTTTT.